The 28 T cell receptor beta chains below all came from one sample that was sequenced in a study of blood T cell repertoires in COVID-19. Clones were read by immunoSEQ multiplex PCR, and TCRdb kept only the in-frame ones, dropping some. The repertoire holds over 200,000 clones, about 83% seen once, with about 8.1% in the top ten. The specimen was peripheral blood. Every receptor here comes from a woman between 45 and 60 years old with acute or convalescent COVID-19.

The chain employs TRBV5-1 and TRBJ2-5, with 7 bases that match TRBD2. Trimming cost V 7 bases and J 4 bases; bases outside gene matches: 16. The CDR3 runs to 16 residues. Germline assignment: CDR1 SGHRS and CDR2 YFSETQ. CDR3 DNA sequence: TGCGCCAGCGGGATCTTAGCGGGCCCGTCGGCAGAGACCCAGTACTTC. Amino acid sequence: CASGILAGPSAETQYF. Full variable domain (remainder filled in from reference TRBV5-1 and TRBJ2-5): KAGVTQTPRYLIKTRGQQVTLSCSPISGHRSVSWYQQTPGQGLQFLFEYFSETQRNKGNFPGRFSGRQFSNSRSEMNVSTLELGDSALYLCASGILAGPSAETQYFGPGTRLLVL.

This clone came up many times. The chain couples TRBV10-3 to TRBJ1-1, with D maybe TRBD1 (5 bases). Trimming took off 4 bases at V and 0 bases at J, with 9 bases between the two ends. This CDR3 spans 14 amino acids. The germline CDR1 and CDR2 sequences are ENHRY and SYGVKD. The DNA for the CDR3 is TGTGCCATCAGTGGGGGGGAATTGAACACTGAAGCTTTCTTT. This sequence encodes CAISGGELNTEAFF.

The CDR3 here is CATSDPNRVETQYF. CDR3 bases: TGTGCCACCAGTGACCCTAACAGGGTTGAGACCCAGTACTTC. The chain links TRBV24-1 to TRBJ2-5, with a possible D match to TRBD1 (6 bases). V gave up 4 bases and J gave up 5 bases, with 13 bases separating them. The CDR3 runs to 14 residues. Germline lookup yields CDR1 KGHDR and CDR2 SFDVKD.

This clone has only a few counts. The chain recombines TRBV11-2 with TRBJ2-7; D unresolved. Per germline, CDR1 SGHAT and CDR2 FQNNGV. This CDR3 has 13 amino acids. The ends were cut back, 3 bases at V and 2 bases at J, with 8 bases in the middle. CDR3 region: CASSFSSAYEQYF. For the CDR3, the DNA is TGTGCCAGCAGCTTTAGCAGCGCCTACGAGCAGTACTTC. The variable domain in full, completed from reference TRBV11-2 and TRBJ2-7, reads EAGVAQSPRYKIIEKRQSVAFWCNPISGHATLYWYQQILGQGPKLLIQFQNNGVVDDSQLPKDRFSAERLKGVDSTLKIQPAKLEDSAVYLCASSFSSAYEQYFGPGTRLTVT.

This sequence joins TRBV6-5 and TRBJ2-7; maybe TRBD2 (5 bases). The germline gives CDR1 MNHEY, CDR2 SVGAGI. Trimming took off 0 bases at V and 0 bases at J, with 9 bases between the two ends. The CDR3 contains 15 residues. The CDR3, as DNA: TGTGCCAGCAGTTACTCGCAGCGGAGCTCCTACGAGCAGTACTTC. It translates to CASSYSQRSSYEQYF.

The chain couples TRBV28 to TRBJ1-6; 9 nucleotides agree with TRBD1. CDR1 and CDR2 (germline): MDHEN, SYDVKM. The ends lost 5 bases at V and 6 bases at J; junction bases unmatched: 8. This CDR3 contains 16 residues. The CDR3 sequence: CASSTTGTGSNSPLHF. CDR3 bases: TGTGCCAGCAGTACAACTGGGACAGGGAGTAATTCACCCCTCCACTTT.

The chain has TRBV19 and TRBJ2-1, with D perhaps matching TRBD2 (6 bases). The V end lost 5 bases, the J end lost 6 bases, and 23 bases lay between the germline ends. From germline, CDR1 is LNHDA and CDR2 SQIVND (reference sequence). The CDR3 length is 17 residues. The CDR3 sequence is CASSAPLTSFYFNEQFF. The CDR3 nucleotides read TGTGCCAGTAGTGCCCCCCTTACTAGCTTTTATTTCAATGAGCAGTTCTTC.

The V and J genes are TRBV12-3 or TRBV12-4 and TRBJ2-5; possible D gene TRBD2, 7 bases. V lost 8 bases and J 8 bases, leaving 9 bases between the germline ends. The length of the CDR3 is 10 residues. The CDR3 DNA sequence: TGTGCCAGCGGGGGGGGCACCCAGTACTTC. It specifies CASGGGTQYF.

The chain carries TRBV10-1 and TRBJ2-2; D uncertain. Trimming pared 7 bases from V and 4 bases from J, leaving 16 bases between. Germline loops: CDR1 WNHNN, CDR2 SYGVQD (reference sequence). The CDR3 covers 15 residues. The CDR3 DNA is TGCGCCAGCACCCCCGGCGACCCAGGCACCGGGGAGCTGTTTTTT. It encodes CASTPGDPGTGELFF.

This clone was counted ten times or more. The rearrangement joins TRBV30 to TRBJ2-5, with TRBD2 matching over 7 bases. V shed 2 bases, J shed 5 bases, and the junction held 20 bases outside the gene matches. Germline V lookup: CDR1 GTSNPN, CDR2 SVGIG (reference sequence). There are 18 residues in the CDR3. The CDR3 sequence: CAWSSRRGQGGRIETQYF. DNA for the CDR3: TGTGCCTGGAGTTCTCGACGCGGGCAGGGAGGGAGGATTGAGACCCAGTACTTC.

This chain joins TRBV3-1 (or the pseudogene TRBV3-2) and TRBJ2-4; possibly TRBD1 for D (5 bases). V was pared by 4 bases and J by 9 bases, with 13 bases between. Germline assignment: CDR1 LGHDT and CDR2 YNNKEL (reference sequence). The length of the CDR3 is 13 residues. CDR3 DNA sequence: TGTGCCAGCAGCCTAAACCCTAGGGGCATTCAGTACTTC. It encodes CASSLNPRGIQYF.

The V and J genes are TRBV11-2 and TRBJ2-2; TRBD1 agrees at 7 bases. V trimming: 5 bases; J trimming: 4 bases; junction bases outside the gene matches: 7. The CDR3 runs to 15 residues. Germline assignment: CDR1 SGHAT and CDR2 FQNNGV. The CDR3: CASSLPGTATGELFF. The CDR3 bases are TGTGCCAGCAGCCTCCCCGGGACAGCCACCGGGGAGCTGTTTTTT. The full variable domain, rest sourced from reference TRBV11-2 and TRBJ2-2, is EAGVAQSPRYKIIEKRQSVAFWCNPISGHATLYWYQQILGQGPKLLIQFQNNGVVDDSQLPKDRFSAERLKGVDSTLKIQPAKLEDSAVYLCASSLPGTATGELFFGEGSRLTVL.

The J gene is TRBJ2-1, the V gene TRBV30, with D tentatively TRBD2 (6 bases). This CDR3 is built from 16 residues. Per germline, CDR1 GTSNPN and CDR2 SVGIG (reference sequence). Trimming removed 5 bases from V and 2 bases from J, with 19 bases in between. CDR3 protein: CAWGGWDSQTYNEQFF. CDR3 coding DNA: TGTGCCTGGGGGGGTTGGGACTCACAGACCTACAATGAGCAGTTCTTC.

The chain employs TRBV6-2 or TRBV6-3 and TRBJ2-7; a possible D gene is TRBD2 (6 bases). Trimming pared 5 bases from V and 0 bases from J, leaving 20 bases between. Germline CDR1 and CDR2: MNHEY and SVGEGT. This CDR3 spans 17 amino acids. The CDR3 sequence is CASSPLGGLQSSYEQYF. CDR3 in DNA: TGTGCCAGCAGTCCCCTCGGGGGACTCCAGAGCTCCTACGAGCAGTACTTC.

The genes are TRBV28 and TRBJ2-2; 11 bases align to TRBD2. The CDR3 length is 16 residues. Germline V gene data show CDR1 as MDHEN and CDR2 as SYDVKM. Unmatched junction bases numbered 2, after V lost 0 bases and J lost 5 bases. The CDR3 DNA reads TGTGCCAGCAGTTTATGGGCTAGCGGGAGGACCGGGGAGCTGTTTTTT. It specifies CASSLWASGRTGELFF.

The CDR3 reads CASRPGGGGTGELFF. In nucleotides, the CDR3 is TGTGCCAGCAGACCAGGGGGCGGAGGCACCGGGGAGCTGTTTTTT. This sequence joins TRBV3-1 (or the pseudogene TRBV3-2) and TRBJ2-2; 8 nucleotides match TRBD1. Trimming took 6 bases from V and 4 from J; bases not matched to a gene: 7. The CDR3 consists of 15 residues. From germline, CDR1 is LGHDT and CDR2 YNNKEL (reference sequence).

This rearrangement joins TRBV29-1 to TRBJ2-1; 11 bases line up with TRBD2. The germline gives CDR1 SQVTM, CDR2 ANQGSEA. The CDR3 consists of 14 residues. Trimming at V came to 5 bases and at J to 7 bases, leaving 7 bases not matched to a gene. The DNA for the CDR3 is TGCAGCGTTCGACTAGCGGGACTTATGAATGAGCAGTTCTTC. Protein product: CSVRLAGLMNEQFF.

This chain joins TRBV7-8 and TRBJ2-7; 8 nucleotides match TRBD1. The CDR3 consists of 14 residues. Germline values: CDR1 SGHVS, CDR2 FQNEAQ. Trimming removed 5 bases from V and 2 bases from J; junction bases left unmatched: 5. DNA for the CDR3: TGTGCCAGCAGCGCCCGGACAGGGACCTACGAGCAGTACTTC. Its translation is CASSARTGTYEQYF. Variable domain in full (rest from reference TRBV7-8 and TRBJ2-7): GAGVSQSPRYKVAKRGQDVALRCDPISGHVSLFWYQQALGQGPEFLTYFQNEAQLDKSGLPSDRFFAERPEGSVSTLKIQRTQQEDSAVYLCASSARTGTYEQYFGPGTRLTVT.

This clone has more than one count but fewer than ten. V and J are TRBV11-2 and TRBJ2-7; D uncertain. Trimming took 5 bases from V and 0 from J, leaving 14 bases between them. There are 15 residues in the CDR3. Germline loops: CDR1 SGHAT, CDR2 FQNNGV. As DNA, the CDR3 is TGTGCCAGCAGCCATCCTGACGGAGTCTCCTACGAGCAGTACTTC. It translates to CASSHPDGVSYEQYF.

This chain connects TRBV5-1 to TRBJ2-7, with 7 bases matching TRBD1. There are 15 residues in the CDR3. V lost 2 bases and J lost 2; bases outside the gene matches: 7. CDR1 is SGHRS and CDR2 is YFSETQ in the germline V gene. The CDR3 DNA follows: TGCGCCAGCAGCTTAGGAGACAGGGCCCCCTACGAGCAGTACTTC. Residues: CASSLGDRAPYEQYF.

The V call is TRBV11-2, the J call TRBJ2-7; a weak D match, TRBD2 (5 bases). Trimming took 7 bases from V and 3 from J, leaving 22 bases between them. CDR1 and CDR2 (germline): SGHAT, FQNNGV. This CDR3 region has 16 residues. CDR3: CASTPSGVDGGYEQYF. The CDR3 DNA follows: TGTGCCAGCACCCCATCCGGGGTCGACGGTGGCTACGAGCAGTACTTC.

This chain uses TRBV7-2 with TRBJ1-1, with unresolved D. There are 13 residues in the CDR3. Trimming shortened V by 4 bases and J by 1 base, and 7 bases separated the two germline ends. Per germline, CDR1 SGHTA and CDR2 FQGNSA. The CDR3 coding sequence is TGTGCCAGCAGCTCCCAGGAGAACACTGAAGCTTTCTTT. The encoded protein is CASSSQENTEAFF.

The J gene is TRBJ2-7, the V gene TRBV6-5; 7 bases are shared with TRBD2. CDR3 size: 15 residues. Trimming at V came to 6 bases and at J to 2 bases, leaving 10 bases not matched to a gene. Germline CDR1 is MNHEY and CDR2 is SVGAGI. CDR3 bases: TGTGCCAGCAGATCACTCCGGCTAGCGGCCTACGAGCAGTACTTC. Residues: CASRSLRLAAYEQYF.

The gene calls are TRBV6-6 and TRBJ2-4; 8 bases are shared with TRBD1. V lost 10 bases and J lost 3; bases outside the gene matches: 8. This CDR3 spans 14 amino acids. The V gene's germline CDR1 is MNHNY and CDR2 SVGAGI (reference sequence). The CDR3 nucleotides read TGTGCCATCAGGTCCGGGACAGGCAAAAACATTCAGTACTTC. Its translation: CAIRSGTGKNIQYF.

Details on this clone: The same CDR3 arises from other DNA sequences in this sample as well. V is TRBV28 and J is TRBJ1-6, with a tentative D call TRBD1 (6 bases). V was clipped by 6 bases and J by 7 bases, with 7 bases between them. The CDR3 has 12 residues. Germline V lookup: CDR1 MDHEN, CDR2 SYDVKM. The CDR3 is CASRDRNSPLHF. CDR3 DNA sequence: TGTGCCAGCAGGGACAGAAATTCACCCCTCCACTTT.

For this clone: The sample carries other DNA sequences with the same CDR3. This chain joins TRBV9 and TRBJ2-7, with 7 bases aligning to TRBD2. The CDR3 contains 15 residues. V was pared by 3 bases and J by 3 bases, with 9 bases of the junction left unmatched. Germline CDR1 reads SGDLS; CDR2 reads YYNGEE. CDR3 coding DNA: TGTGCCAGCAGCGCCGGGGCGGGAGTGGGCTACGAGCAGTACTTC. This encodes CASSAGAGVGYEQYF.

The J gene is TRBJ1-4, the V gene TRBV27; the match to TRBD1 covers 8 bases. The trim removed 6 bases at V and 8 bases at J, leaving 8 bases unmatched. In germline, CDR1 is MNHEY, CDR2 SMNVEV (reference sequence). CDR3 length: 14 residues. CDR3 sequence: CASSPDRAAEKLFF. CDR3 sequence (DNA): TGTGCCAGCAGCCCGGACAGGGCGGCGGAAAAACTGTTTTTT.

Here the CDR3 DNA reads TGTGCCAGCAGCCGGCAGACGGGGACTAGCGGGGCCCCAGAGACCCAGTACTTC. Amino acids: CASSRQTGTSGAPETQYF. The chain carries TRBV3-1 (or the pseudogene TRBV3-2) and TRBJ2-5; 13 bases agree with TRBD2. The V gene end was trimmed by 4 bases and the J gene end by 4 bases; junction bases not matched to a gene: 12. CDR3 size: 18 residues. The germline V gene has CDR1 LGHDT and CDR2 YNNKEL (reference sequence).